Listed here is a single T cell receptor (beta chain). As yet, its antigen is unknown. The sample contains more than one DNA sequence encoding this CDR3. Healthy bone marrow donors formed the donor group. It was with 60 Vbeta and 13 Jbeta primers that the PCR ran. Assay: immunoSEQ multiplex PCR; the TCRdb copy retains only in-frame clones and omits some. The sample yields more than 90,000 clones, about 70% seen once. This sample was taken from a study of cytomegalovirus exposure and HLA in healthy donors. Whole-study results and caveats: After further analysis at a later stage, 16,951 TCR beta sequences were associated with HLA alleles at 0.05 false discovery rate. Based on reports, TCR beta sequences accurately predicted HLA-A and HLA-B alleles for most subjects. A later analysis found that most CMV-associated TCR beta chains appeared HLA-restricted.

The CDR3 covers 14 residues. Germline V gene lookup returns CDR1 LNHDA and CDR2 SQIVND (reference sequence). Trimming left V 3 bases short and J 1 base short, with 10 bases between. Sequenced: PBMCs. The V gene is TRBV19, the J gene TRBJ2-7; a weak D match, TRBD2 (5 bases). The origin of this receptor is a human donor in good health. The CDR3 loop reads CASSIVAGSYEQYF. In DNA form, the CDR3 reads TGTGCCAGTAGTATCGTTGCGGGTTCCTACGAGCAGTACTTC. Looking up the rest from reference TRBV19 and TRBJ2-7 gives the full variable domain: DGGITQSPKYLFRKEGQNVTLSCEQNLNHDAMYWYRQDPGQGLRLIYYSQIVNDFQKGDIAEGYSVSREKKESFPLTVTSAQKNPTAFYLCASSIVAGSYEQYFGPGTRLTVT.